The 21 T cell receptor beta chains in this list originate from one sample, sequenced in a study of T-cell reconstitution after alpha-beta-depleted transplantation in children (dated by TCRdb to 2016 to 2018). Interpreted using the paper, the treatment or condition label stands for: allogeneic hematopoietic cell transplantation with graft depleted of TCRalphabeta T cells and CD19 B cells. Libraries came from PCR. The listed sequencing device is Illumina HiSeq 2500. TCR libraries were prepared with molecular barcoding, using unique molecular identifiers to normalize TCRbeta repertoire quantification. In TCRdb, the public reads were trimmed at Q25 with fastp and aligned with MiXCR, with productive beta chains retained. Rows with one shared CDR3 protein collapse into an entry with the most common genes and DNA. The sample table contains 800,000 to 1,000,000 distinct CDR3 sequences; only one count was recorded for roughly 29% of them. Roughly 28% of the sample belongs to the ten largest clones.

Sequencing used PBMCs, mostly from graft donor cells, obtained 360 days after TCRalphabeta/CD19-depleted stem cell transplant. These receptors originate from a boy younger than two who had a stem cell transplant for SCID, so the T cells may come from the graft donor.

This chain's CDR3 is CASRGEGGSSYEQYF. The CDR3 region has the DNA TGTGCCAGCAGGGGCGAGGGGGGGAGCTCCTACGAGCAGTACTTC. The chain is built from TRBV28 and TRBJ2-7, with a possible D match to TRBD2 (7 bases). Germline V gives CDR1 MDHEN, CDR2 SYDVKM. Trimming removed 6 bases from V and 0 bases from J, with 15 bases in between. The CDR3 length is 15 residues.

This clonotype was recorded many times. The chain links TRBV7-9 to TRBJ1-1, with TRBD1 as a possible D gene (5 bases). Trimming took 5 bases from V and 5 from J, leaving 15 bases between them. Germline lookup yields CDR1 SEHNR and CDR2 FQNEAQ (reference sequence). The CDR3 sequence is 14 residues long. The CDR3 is CASSPGQGETEAFF. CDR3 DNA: TGTGCCAGCAGCCCCGGGCAGGGAGAAACTGAAGCTTTCTTT.

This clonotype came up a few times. CDR3 DNA sequence: TGTGCCAGCAGCTTAGGCGCGACCCACCTCACAGATACGCAGTATTTT. Protein sequence: CASSLGATHLTDTQYF. This chain links TRBV7-2 with TRBJ2-3, with D unclear. Germline lookup yields CDR1 SGHTA and CDR2 FQGNSA. The CDR3 runs to 16 residues. V lost 1 base, J lost 2 bases, and 13 bases lay in between.

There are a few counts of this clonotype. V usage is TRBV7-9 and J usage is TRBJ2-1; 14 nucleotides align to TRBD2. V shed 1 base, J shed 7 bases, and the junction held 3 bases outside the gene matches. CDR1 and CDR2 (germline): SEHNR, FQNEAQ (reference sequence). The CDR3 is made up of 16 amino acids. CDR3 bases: TGTGCCAGCAGCTTAGGACTAGCGGGGGGGATGAATGAGCAGTTCTTC. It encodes CASSLGLAGGMNEQFF.

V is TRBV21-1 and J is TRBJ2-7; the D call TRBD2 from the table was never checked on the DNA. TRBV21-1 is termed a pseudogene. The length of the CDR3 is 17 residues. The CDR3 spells CASNTSPTSGGRGEQYF. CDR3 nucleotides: TGTGCCAGCAACACCTCCCCGACTAGCGGGGGCCGGGGGGAGCAGTACTTC.

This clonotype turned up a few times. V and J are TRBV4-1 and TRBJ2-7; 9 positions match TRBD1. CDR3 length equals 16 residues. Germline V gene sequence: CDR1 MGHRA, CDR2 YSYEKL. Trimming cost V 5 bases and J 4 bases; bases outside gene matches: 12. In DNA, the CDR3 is TGCGCCAGCAGCTTAGGAGGAGGGACAGGGCCTTACGAGCAGTACTTC. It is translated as CASSLGGGTGPYEQYF.

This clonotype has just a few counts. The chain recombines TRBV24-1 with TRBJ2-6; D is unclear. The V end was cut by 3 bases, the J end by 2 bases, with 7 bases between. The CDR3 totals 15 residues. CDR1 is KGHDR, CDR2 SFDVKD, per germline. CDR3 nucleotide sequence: TGTGCCACCAGTGATCGTAAAGCTGGGGCCAACGTCCTGACTTTC. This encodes CATSDRKAGANVLTF.

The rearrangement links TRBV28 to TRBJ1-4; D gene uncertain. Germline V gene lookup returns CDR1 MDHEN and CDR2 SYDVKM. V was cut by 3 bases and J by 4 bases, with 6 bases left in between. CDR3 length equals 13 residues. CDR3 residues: CASSFRNNEKLFF. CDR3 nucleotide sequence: TGTGCCAGCAGTTTTCGGAATAATGAAAAACTGTTTTTT.

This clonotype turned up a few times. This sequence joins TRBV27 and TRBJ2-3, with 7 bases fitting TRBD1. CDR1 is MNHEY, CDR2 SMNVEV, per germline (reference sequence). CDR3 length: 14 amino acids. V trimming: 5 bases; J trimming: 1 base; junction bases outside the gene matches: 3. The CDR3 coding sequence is TGTGCCAGCAGTGGGCAGGGGGGCACAGATACGCAGTATTTT. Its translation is CASSGQGGTDTQYF.

CDR3 residues: CSANPSGVIETQYF. The CDR3 nucleotides are TGCAGTGCTAATCCTAGCGGGGTCATCGAGACCCAGTACTTC. This chain uses TRBV20-1 with TRBJ2-5, with TRBD2 matching 9 bases. There are 14 residues in the CDR3. Germline CDR1 is DFQATT and CDR2 is SNEGSKA (reference sequence). Trimming cost V 4 bases and J 5 bases; bases outside gene matches: 8.

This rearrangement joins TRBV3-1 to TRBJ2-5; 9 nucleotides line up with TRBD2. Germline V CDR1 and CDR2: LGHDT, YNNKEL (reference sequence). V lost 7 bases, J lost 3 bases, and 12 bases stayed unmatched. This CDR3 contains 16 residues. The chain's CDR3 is CASNLRGGGAKETQYF. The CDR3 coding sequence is TGTGCCAGCAACCTACGAGGCGGGGGGGCCAAAGAGACCCAGTACTTC.

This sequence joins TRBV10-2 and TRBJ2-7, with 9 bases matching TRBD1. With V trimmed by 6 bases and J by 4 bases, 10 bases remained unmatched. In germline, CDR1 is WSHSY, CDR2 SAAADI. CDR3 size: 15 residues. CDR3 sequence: CASRDRGSPHYEQYF. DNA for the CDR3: TGCGCCAGCAGGGACAGGGGTTCCCCCCATTACGAGCAGTACTTC.

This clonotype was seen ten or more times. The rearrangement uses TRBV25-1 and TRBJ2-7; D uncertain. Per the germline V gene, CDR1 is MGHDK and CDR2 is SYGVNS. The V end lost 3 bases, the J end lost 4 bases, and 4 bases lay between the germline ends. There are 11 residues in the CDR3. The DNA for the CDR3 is TGTGCCAGCAGTGATCTTTACGAGCAGTACTTC. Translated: CASSDLYEQYF.

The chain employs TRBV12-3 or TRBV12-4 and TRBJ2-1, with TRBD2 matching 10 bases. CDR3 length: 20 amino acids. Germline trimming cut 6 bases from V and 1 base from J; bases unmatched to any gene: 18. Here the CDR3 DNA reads TGTGCCAGCAGCTCTAACGGCAGGGGGCTAGCGGGGGCGTCCTACAATGAGCAGTTCTTC. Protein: CASSSNGRGLAGASYNEQFF.

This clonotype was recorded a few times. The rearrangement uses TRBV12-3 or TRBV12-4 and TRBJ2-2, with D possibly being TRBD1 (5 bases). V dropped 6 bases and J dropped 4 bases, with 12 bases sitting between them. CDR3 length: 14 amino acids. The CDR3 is CASSPVGVTGELFF. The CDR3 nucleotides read TGTGCCAGCAGCCCAGTAGGGGTCACCGGGGAGCTGTTTTTT.

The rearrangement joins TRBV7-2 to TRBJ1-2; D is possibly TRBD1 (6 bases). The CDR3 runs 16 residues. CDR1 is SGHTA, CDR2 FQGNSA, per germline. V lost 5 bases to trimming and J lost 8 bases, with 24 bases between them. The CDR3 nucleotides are TGTGCCAGCAGCGGACCGTGGGTAACAGGGCTTCGCGGCTACACCTTC. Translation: CASSGPWVTGLRGYTF.

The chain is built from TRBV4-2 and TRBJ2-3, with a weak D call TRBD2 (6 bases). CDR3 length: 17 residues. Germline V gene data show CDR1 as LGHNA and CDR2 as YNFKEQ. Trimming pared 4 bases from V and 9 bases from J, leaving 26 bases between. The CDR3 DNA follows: TGTGCCAGCAGCCCCGAAGGGGCGGGGTCCCTTTCAGGGACGCAGTATTTT. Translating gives CASSPEGAGSLSGTQYF.

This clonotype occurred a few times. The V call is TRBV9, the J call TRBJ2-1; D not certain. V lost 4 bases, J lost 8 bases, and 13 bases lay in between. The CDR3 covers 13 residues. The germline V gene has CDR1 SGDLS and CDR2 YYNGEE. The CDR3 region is CASSPQVNDEQFF. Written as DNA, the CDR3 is TGTGCCAGCAGCCCGCAGGTTAACGATGAGCAGTTCTTC.

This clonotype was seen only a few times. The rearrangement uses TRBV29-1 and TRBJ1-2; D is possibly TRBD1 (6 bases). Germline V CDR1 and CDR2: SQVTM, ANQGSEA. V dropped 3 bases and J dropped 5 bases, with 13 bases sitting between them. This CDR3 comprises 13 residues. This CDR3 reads CSVDHGGGYGYTF. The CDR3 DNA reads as TGCAGCGTTGACCACGGGGGCGGGTATGGCTACACCTTC.

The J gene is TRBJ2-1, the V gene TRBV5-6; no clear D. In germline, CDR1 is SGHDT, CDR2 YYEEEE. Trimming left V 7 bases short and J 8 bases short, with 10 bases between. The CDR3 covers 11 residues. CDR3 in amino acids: CASVGIDEQFF. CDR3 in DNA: TGTGCCAGCGTAGGGATTGATGAGCAGTTCTTC.

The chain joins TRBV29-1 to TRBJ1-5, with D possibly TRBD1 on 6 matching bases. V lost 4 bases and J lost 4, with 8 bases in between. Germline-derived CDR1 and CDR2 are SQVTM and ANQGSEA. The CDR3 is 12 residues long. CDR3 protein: CSVGTDNQPQHF. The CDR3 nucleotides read TGCAGCGTTGGGACAGATAATCAGCCCCAGCATTTT.